The 8 T cell receptor beta chains reported below all come from one sample, sequenced in a study of post-analysis software for immune sequencing data. The study's findings and limits: In patients, TRBV5-6, TRBV5-1 and TRBV20-1 belonged to roughly 5 TRBV segments found more frequently than in controls.

Unique molecular identifiers featured in each of the TCR beta cDNA libraries. TCRdb re-called the PCR reads with MiXCR, one entry per CDR3 protein. The repertoire holds roughly 870,000 distinct CDR3 sequences, around 53% seen once, with 4.6% in the top ten. The antigens of these receptors remain unknown. The sequencing input was blood. These TCRs come from a girl aged 5-17 years with multiple sclerosis.

J is TRBJ1-5 and V is TRBV27; possibly TRBD1 for D (5 bases). V was clipped by 5 bases and J by 4 bases, with 15 bases between them. The germline V gene has CDR1 MNHEY and CDR2 SMNVEV (reference sequence). This CDR3 comprises 15 residues. The CDR3 sequence: CASSRNRDSNQPQHF. CDR3 DNA: TGTGCCAGCAGTCGCAACCGGGACTCTAATCAGCCCCAGCATTTT.

The table lists this clonotype with a few counts. As DNA, the CDR3 is TGTGCCAGCAGCTCCCCGGATATAGCGGGAGTTACCCTGAACGAGCAGTACTTC. This translates into CASSSPDIAGVTLNEQYF. The rearrangement uses TRBV7-2 and TRBJ2-7; TRBD2 agrees at 9 bases. With V trimmed by 4 bases and J by 5 bases, 18 bases remained unmatched. Germline V gives CDR1 SGHTA, CDR2 FQGNSA. This CDR3 region has 18 residues.

Worth noting for this clonotype: This may come from a read error, since a much larger clone is one base off. This chain joins TRBV20-1 and TRBJ1-5; 10 bases are a match to TRBD1. Germline CDR1 and CDR2: DFQATT and SNEGSKA (reference sequence). This CDR3 has 13 residues. The V gene end was trimmed by 6 bases and the J gene end by 4 bases; junction bases not matched to a gene: 3. CDR3 sequence (DNA): TGCAGTGCCCAGGACAGGGGGAATCAGCCCCAGCATTTT. Encoded protein: CSAQDRGNQPQHF.

The chain uses TRBV28 and TRBJ2-4; D is tentatively TRBD1 or TRBD2 (5 bases each). The closer fit of TRBJ2-7 to the DNA end suggests the J call may be wrong. This CDR3 is 13 amino acids long. The germline V gene encodes CDR1 MDHEN and CDR2 SYDVKM. CDR3 nucleotides: TGTGCCAGCAGTGGGACGGAGATCTACGAGCAGTACTTC. It translates to CASSGTEIYEQYF.

In its sample, this clonotype was seen a few times. V and J are TRBV7-3 and TRBJ2-7, with D uncertain. CDR3 size: 15 residues. The V gene lost 5 bases and the J gene lost 0 bases, with 14 bases spanning the gap. Germline assignment: CDR1 SGHTA and CDR2 FQGTGA. CDR3 coding DNA: TGTGCCAGCAGCCTGATACCGACTCGCTCCTACGAGCAGTACTTC. It encodes CASSLIPTRSYEQYF.

A few counts support this clonotype. J is TRBJ2-1 and V is TRBV6-1; D may be TRBD2 (6 bases). Per germline, CDR1 MNHNS and CDR2 SASEGT. The CDR3 totals 16 residues. V was pared by 0 bases and J by 10 bases, with 19 bases between. The CDR3 DNA is TGTGCCAGCAGTGAAGCGATGCGGGGCCTCTCCTACGAGCAGTTCTTC. Protein sequence: CASSEAMRGLSYEQFF.

This chain connects TRBV7-9 to TRBJ2-4; possible D gene TRBD1, 6 bases. Between the trimmed V and J ends, which lost 6 bases and 0 bases, there was a span of 15 bases. Germline V gene sequence: CDR1 SEHNR, CDR2 FQNEAQ (reference sequence). The CDR3 has 16 amino acids. In DNA, the CDR3 is TGTGCCAGCAGGCCAATTACAGGGACAGCCAAAAACATTCAGTACTTC. Translated: CASRPITGTAKNIQYF.

The chain uses TRBV20-1 and TRBJ2-4; 9 bases map to TRBD1. Germline trimming cut 5 bases from V and 5 bases from J; bases unmatched to any gene: 7. CDR3 length: 14 residues. The V gene's germline CDR1 is DFQATT and CDR2 SNEGSKA (reference sequence). The CDR3 DNA follows: TGCAGTGCTGGCAAAACAGGGGGCCAAAACATTCAGTACTTC. Protein product: CSAGKTGGQNIQYF.